Listed below are T cell receptor beta chains from one sample, sequenced in a study of cytomegalovirus exposure and HLA in healthy donors. Some clones are missing from TCRdb's copy, which holds only in-frame ones; the method was immunoSEQ multiplex PCR. Of 130,000 to 150,000 clones in the sample, 80% to 90% are singletons; the top ten hold 4.5% to 5.5%. The sample consisted of PBMCs. These TCRs come from a man younger than 35 in good health and CMV-seropositive. Each CDR3 is given with its conserved first and last residue. Size is stated for part of the rows, as once, few or many counts, or as a class when the clone is expanded.

J gene,V gene,clone size,CDR3 protein
TRBJ2-1,TRBV30,NA,CAWRTGGGYNEQFF
TRBJ1-5,TRBV27,NA,CASSFADSNQPQHF
TRBJ2-5,TRBV5-8,NA,CASSSEGLAAETQYF
TRBJ2-2,TRBV30,NA,CAWTGGPTGELFF
TRBJ2-7,TRBV7-8,many,CASSTGVEQYF
TRBJ2-7,TRBV5-4,NA,CASSGSGTSTYEQYF
TRBJ1-5,TRBV28,NA,CASRTSGGRDQPQHF
TRBJ2-3,TRBV5-6,NA,CASSGNGDTQYF
TRBJ1-1,TRBV6-1,NA,CASREGLRDEAFF
TRBJ1-6,TRBV6-5,few,CASSLGNSPLHF
TRBJ2-3,TRBV6-4,NA,CASSDSAGGVDTQYF
TRBJ1-2,TRBV30,NA,CAWEGQGYGNGYTF
TRBJ1-2,TRBV7-9,once,CASSLGGYGYTF
TRBJ2-1,TRBV9,NA,CASSLTLGLGPLEQFF
TRBJ1-4,TRBV7-8,NA,CASSPQQGVKGTNEKLFF
TRBJ2-7,TRBV19,NA,CASSTGSSYEQYF
TRBJ2-1,TRBV11-2,NA,CASSLGGGLYNEQFF
TRBJ2-7,TRBV5-8,NA,CASSLISLAKNEQYF
TRBJ1-2,TRBV28,NA,CASGAPTHGYTF
TRBJ1-2,TRBV5-1,NA,CASSPQDVGGQRGYTF
TRBJ1-5,TRBV28,NA,CASSFTGQGYQPQHF
TRBJ2-2,TRBV7-9,NA,CASSFMAGLVSGELFF
TRBJ1-3,TRBV30,NA,CAWSYTGGASGNTIYF
TRBJ2-1,TRBV6-1,few,CASSGAGGGYNEQFF
TRBJ2-6,TRBV5-1,NA,CASSLTPLTSGSSGANVLTF
TRBJ1-5,TRBV30,NA,CAWSFDRVQPQHF
TRBJ2-5,TRBV6-6,few,CASSYPPYQETQYF
TRBJ2-3,TRBV7-8,NA,CASRSLAQGDTQYF
TRBJ2-2,TRBV7-2,NA,CASSFNRVPGELFF
TRBJ2-7,TRBV6-5,NA,CASSPQGTQYEQYF
TRBJ2-3,TRBV20-1,NA,CSAGPYTQYF
TRBJ2-2,TRBV7-9,NA,CASSFGGSGELFF
TRBJ1-2,TRBV5-1,NA,CASSLSQDGYTF
TRBJ2-1,TRBV7-2,NA,CASSQTWGDEQFF
TRBJ1-1,TRBV2,NA,CASVRGSEMNTEAFF
TRBJ1-2,TRBV28,NA,CASSLRQLYASHGYTF
TRBJ1-1,TRBV27,NA,CASSLKDRGGEAFF
TRBJ1-4,TRBV6-5,NA,CASRPTGRNEKLFF
TRBJ2-2,TRBV5-4,NA,CASSWTLNTGELFF
TRBJ2-7,TRBV5-1,few,CASSVNRESEQYF
TRBJ1-5,TRBV28,NA,CASRPDRGDNQPQHF
TRBJ1-5,TRBV5-1,NA,CASSLNGQGSNQPQHF
TRBJ1-5,TRBV6-5,NA,CASSSDGSGVQPQHF
TRBJ2-5,TRBV4-1,NA,CASSQLPLETQYF
TRBJ2-7,TRBV7-8,NA,CASSLRLAGGRVSNEQYF
TRBJ1-2,TRBV30,NA,CAWYLPGQRNYGYTF
TRBJ2-1,TRBV18,few,CASSPREVGEQFF
TRBJ1-1,TRBV5-6,NA,CASSWTGTDRLFAEAFF
TRBJ1-2,TRBV2,NA,CASRENRDSNYGYTF
TRBJ1-1,TRBV19,NA,CASRPFVNRVSKNTEAFF
TRBJ2-7,TRBV6-1,NA,CASTSPSRGTYMQYF
TRBJ1-1,TRBV2,NA,CASRPRTGSGTEAFF